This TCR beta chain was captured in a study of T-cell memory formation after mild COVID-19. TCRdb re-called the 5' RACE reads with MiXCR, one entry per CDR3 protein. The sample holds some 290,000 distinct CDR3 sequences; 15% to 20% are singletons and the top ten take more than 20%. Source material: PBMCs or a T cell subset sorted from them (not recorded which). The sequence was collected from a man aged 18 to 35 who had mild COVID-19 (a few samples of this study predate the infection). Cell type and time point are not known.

In nucleotides, the CDR3 is TGTGCCAGCAGTTACTCTCCCGGGACAGGGGGCGTAGATACGCAGTATTTT. This encodes CASSYSPGTGGVDTQYF. This chain connects TRBV6-5 to TRBJ2-3; 12 nucleotides align to TRBD1. CDR1 MNHEY and CDR2 SVGAGI come from the germline V gene. J was trimmed by 5 bases and V by 0 bases; bases with no gene match: 6. CDR3 length: 17 amino acids.